These 9 T cell receptor beta chains were sequenced from one sample in a study of cytotoxic CD8 clonotypes in ibrutinib-treated CLL. Repertoires were generated with immunoSEQ multiplex PCR, while TCRdb's copy carries only in-frame clones and drops some. The sample consists of approximately 45,000 clones, approximately 70% of them appearing once. Sample: PBMCs, taken after 12 months of ibrutinib treatment. The receptors derive from a human donor with chronic lymphocytic leukemia.

The chain recombines TRBV5-1 with TRBJ2-3; D is ambiguous. CDR1 SGHRS and CDR2 YFSETQ come from the germline V gene. There are 13 residues in the CDR3. V was trimmed by 3 bases and J by 5 bases, leaving 10 bases between them. CDR3 bases: TGCGCCAGCAGCTCGCCCGCCATAGATACGCAGTATTTT. Its translation is CASSSPAIDTQYF.

This chain joins TRBV13 and TRBJ2-1, with 8 bases that match TRBD2. Losses at the gene ends were 1 base for V and 1 base for J; bases not matched to a gene: 6. There are 17 residues in the CDR3. Per the germline V gene, CDR1 is PRHDT and CDR2 is FYEKMQ (reference sequence). The CDR3 region is CASSLARTGGSYNEQFF. CDR3 nucleotides: TGTGCCAGCAGCTTAGCACGAACGGGAGGGTCCTACAATGAGCAGTTCTTC.

The chain couples TRBV13 to TRBJ2-7, with 8 bases identical to TRBD1. Losses at the gene ends were 6 bases for V and 1 base for J; bases not matched to a gene: 11. The CDR3 totals 16 residues. Germline lookup yields CDR1 PRHDT and CDR2 FYEKMQ (reference sequence). CDR3 residues: CASRTSLGQGSYEQYF. The DNA for the CDR3 is TGTGCCAGCAGAACCTCCCTTGGACAGGGTTCCTACGAGCAGTACTTC.

The genes are TRBV5-1 and TRBJ2-2; TRBD2 matches 7 bases. The V segment lost 9 bases and the J segment 5 bases; nucleotides outside the gene matches: 7. The CDR3 loop spans 13 amino acids. Germline CDR1 reads SGHRS; CDR2 reads YFSETQ. CDR3 nucleotide sequence: TGCGCCACCCAAGAGCGGGGAACCGGGGAGCTGTTTTTT. Its protein is CATQERGTGELFF.

The J gene is TRBJ2-3, the V gene TRBV5-1; TRBD2 agrees at 9 bases. Germline CDR1 SGHRS, CDR2 YFSETQ. Trimming took 1 base from V and 2 from J; bases not matched to a gene: 2. The length of the CDR3 is 15 residues. The CDR3 DNA reads as TGCGCCAGCAGCTTGAGGGGACTAGCCACAGATACGCAGTATTTT. Residues: CASSLRGLATDTQYF.

This clone was seen only a few times. The J gene is TRBJ2-1, the V gene TRBV4-3; TRBD1 or TRBD2 may be the D gene (5 bases each). Germline CDR1 and CDR2: LGHNA and YSLEER. Trimming removed 0 bases from V and 4 bases from J, with 16 bases in between. The CDR3 is made up of 17 amino acids. In nucleotides, the CDR3 is TGCGCCAGCAGCCAAGACGCATTATCGGGACCTTACAATGAGCAGTTCTTC. Amino acids: CASSQDALSGPYNEQFF.

V and J are TRBV9 and TRBJ1-3; TRBD1 agrees at 8 bases. Germline V gene data show CDR1 as SGDLS and CDR2 as YYNGEE. The CDR3 contains 17 residues. V lost 0 bases and J lost 3; bases outside the gene matches: 8. DNA for the CDR3: TGTGCCAGCAGCGTAGGAAAAGCAGGGGGCCGTGGAAACACCATATATTTT. Translating it yields CASSVGKAGGRGNTIYF.

The rearrangement uses TRBV2 and TRBJ2-2, with 7 bases aligning to TRBD2. The CDR3 is 15 amino acids. CDR1 SNHLY and CDR2 FYNNEI come from the germline V gene. After removal of 6 bases from V and 2 bases from J, the junction contained 6 bases not matched to a gene. The CDR3, as DNA: TGTGCCAGCAGCCTCGGGACTACTAACACCGGGGAGCTGTTTTTT. Protein: CASSLGTTNTGELFF. Combining the CDR3 with reference TRBV2 and TRBJ2-2 gives the whole variable domain EPEVTQTPSHQVTQMGQEVILRCVPISNHLYFYWYRQILGQKVEFLVSFYNNEISEKSEIFDDQFSVERPDGSNFTLKIRSTKLEDSAMYFCASSLGTTNTGELFFGEGSRLTVL.

The chain carries TRBV13 and TRBJ1-1; 7 bases agree with TRBD1. CDR3 size: 14 residues. Germline CDR1 is PRHDT and CDR2 is FYEKMQ (reference sequence). The ends lost 4 bases at V and 1 base at J; junction bases unmatched: 3. The CDR3 reads CASSSQGGNTEAFF. The CDR3 DNA reads TGTGCCAGCAGCTCTCAGGGGGGGAACACTGAAGCTTTCTTT. Full variable domain (rest looked up from reference TRBV13 and TRBJ1-1): AAGVIQSPRHLIKEKRETATLKCYPIPRHDTVYWYQQGPGQDPQFLISFYEKMQSDKGSIPDRFSAQQFSDYHSELNMSSLELGDSALYFCASSSQGGNTEAFFGQGTRLTVV.